This TCR beta chain was observed in a study of human T cells and chemical hapten exposure. This clonotype was seen a handful of times. Its antigen remains unknown. Study outcomes and limitations: Expanded TCRs produced significantly more large CDR3 similarity clusters than controls did.

Documented time point: pre-sensitization, week 0. Documented treatment: therapeutic diphenylcyclopropenone sensitization with weekly scalp DPC. TCRdb reprocessed the RACE reads via MiXCR and lists one record per CDR3 protein. The sample consists of around 92,000 distinct CDR3 sequences, 10% to 11% of them appearing once. Specimen: whole blood, collected in connection with sensitization to the hapten diphenylcyclopropenone (DPC). This TCR was recovered from a woman in her fifties or sixties with alopecia areata. Some clones in this sample may be carry-over from other donors' samples.

The CDR3 coding sequence is TGCAGTGCTAGAGGTTTAGGGACAGTCTATGGCTACACCTTC. Protein sequence: CSARGLGTVYGYTF. The rearrangement joins TRBV20-1 to TRBJ1-2; TRBD1 agrees at 7 bases. Trimming at V came to 1 base and at J to 4 bases, leaving 6 bases not matched to a gene. From germline, CDR1 is DFQATT and CDR2 SNEGSKA (reference sequence). This CDR3 comprises 14 residues.